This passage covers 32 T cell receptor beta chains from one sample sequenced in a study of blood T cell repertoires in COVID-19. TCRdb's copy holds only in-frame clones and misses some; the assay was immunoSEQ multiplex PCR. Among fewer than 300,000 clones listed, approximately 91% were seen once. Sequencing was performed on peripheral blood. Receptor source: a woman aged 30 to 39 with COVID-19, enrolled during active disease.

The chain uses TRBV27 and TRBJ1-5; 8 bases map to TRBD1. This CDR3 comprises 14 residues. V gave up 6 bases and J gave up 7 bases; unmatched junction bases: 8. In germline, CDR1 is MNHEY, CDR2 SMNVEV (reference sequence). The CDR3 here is CASSPGQGRQPQHF. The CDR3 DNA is TGTGCCAGCAGCCCAGGACAGGGAAGACAGCCCCAGCATTTT.

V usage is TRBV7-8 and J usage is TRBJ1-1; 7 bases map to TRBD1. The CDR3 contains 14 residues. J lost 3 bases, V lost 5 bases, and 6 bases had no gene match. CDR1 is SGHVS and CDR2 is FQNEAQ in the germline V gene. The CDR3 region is CASSRTGVDTEAFF. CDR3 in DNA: TGTGCCAGCAGCAGAACAGGGGTAGACACTGAAGCTTTCTTT. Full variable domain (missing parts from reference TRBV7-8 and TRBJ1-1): GAGVSQSPRYKVAKRGQDVALRCDPISGHVSLFWYQQALGQGPEFLTYFQNEAQLDKSGLPSDRFFAERPEGSVSTLKIQRTQQEDSAVYLCASSRTGVDTEAFFGQGTRLTVV.

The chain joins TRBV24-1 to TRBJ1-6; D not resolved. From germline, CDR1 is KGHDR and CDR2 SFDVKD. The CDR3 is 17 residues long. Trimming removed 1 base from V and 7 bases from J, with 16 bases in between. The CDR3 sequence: CATSDLKSPSRNSPLHF. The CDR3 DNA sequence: TGTGCCACCAGTGATTTAAAGTCTCCCTCTCGGAATTCACCCCTCCACTTT.

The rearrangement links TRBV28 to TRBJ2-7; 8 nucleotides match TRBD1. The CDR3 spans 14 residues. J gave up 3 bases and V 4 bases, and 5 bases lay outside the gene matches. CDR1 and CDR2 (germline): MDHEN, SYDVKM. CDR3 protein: CASSSRQGFYEQYF. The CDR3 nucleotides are TGTGCCAGCAGTTCCAGACAGGGGTTCTACGAGCAGTACTTC.

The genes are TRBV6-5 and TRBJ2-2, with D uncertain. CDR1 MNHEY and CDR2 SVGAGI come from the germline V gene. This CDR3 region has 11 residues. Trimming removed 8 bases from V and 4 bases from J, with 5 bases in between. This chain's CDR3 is CASFRTGELFF. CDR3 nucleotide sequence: TGTGCCAGCTTCCGCACCGGGGAGCTGTTTTTT.

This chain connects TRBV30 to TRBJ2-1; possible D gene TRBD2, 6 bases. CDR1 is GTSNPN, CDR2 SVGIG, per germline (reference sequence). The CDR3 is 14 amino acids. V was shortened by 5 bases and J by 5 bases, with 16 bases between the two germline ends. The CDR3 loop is CAWQAGTRNNEQFF. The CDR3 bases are TGTGCCTGGCAGGCGGGAACGAGGAACAATGAGCAGTTCTTC.

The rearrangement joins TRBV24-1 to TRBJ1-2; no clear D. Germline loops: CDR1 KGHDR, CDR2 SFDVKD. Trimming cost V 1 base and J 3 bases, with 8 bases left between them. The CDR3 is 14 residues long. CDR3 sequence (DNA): TGTGCCACCAGTGATTTTGAGACTGACTATGGCTACACCTTC. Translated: CATSDFETDYGYTF.

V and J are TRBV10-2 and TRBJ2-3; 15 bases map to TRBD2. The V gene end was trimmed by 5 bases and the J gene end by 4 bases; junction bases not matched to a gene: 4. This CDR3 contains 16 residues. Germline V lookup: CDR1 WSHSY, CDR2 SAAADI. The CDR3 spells CASSIGLAGGPDTQYF. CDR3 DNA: TGCGCCAGCAGTATCGGACTAGCGGGAGGGCCAGATACGCAGTATTTT.

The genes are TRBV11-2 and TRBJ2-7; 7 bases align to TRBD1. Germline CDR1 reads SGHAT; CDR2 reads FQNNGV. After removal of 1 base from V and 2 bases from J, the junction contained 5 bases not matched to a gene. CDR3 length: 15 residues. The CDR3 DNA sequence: TGTGCCAGCAGCTTAGTTAGTCAGGGGGCCTACGAGCAGTACTTC. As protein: CASSLVSQGAYEQYF.

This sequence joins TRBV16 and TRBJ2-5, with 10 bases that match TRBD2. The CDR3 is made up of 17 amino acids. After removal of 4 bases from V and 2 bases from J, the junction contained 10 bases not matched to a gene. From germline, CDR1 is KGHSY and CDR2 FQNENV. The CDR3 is CASSLLGIAGGQETQYF. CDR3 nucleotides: TGTGCCAGCAGCCTCCTCGGGATAGCGGGAGGTCAAGAGACCCAGTACTTC. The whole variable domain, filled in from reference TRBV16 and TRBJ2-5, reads GEEVAQTPKHLVRGEGQKAKLYCAPIKGHSYVFWYQQVLKNEFKFLISFQNENVFDETGMPKERFSAKCLPNSPCSLEIQATKLEDSAVYFCASSLLGIAGGQETQYFGPGTRLLVL.

CDR3 bases: TGTGCCAGCAGGGGATTGACAGTAATAATGACGGATCAGCCCCAGCATTTT. This gives the protein CASRGLTVIMTDQPQHF. The V gene is TRBV28, the J gene TRBJ1-5, with TRBD1 as a possible D gene (5 bases). CDR3 size: 17 residues. Germline values: CDR1 MDHEN, CDR2 SYDVKM. Trimming removed 6 bases at V and 5 bases at J, with 23 bases between.

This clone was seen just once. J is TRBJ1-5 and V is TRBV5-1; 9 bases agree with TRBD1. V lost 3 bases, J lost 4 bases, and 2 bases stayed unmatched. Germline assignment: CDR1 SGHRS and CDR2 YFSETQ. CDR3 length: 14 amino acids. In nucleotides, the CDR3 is TGCGCCAGCAGCTCGACAGGGGGAAATCAGCCCCAGCATTTT. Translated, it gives CASSSTGGNQPQHF.

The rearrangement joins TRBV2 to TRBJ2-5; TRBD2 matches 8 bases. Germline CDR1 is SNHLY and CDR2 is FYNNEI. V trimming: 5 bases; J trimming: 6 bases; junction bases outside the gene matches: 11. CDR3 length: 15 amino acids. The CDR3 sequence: CASSPTPGGRKTQYF. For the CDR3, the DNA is TGTGCCAGCAGTCCAACTCCGGGAGGGCGGAAGACCCAGTACTTC.

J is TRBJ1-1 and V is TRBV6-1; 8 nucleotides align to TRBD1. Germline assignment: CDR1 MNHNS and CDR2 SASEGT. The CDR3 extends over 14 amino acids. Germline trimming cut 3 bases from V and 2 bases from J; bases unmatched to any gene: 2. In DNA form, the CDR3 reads TGTGCCAGCAGTGAGGACAGGGTTAACACTGAAGCTTTCTTT. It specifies CASSEDRVNTEAFF.

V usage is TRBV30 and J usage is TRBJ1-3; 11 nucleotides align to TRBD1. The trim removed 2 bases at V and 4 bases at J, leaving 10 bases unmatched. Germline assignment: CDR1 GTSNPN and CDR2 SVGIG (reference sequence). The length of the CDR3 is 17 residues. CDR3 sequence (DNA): TGTGCCTGGAGTCGGGGGACAGGGGGTGGTCGAGGAAACACCATATATTTT. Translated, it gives CAWSRGTGGGRGNTIYF. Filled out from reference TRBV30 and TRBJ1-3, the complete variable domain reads SQTIHQWPATLVQPVGSPLSLECTVEGTSNPNLYWYRQAAGRGLQLLFYSVGIGQISSEVPQNLSASRPQDRQFILSSKKLLLSDSGFYLCAWSRGTGGGRGNTIYFGEGSWLTVV.

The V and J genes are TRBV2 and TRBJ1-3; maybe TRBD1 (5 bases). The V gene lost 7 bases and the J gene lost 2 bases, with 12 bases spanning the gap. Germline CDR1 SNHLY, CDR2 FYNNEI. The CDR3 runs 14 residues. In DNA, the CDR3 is TGTGCCAGCAAGCAGGGTAATGCTGGAAACACCATATATTTT. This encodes CASKQGNAGNTIYF.

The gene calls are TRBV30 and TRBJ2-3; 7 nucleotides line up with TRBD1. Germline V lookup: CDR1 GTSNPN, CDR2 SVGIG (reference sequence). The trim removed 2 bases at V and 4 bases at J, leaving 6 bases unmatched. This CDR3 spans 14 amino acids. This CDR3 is CAWSRTGLADTQYF. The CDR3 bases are TGTGCCTGGAGTAGGACAGGTCTCGCAGATACGCAGTATTTT.

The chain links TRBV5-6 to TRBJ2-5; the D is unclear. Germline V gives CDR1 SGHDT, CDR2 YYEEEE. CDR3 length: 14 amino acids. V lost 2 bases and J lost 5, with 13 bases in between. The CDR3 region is CASSFGLFRETQYF. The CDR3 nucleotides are TGTGCCAGCAGCTTTGGGCTATTTAGGGAGACCCAGTACTTC.

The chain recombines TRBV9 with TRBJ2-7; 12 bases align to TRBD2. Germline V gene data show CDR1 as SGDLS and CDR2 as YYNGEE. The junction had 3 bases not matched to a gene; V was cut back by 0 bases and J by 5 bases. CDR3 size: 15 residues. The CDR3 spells CASSVGLAGDHEQYF. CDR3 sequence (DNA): TGTGCCAGCAGCGTAGGACTAGCGGGAGATCACGAGCAGTACTTC. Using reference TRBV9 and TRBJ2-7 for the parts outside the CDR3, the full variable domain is DSGVTQTPKHLITATGQRVTLRCSPRSGDLSVYWYQQSLDQGLQFLIQYYNGEERAKGNILERFSAQQFPDLHSELNLSSLELGDSALYFCASSVGLAGDHEQYFGPGTRLTVT.

DNA for the CDR3: TGTGCCAGCAGTTTAAGGGGGGGATACTATGGCTACACCTTC. Residues: CASSLRGGYYGYTF. The gene calls are TRBV27 and TRBJ1-2; possible D gene TRBD1, 6 bases. The CDR3 contains 14 residues. CDR1 is MNHEY and CDR2 is SMNVEV in the germline V gene (reference sequence). Trimming shortened V by 2 bases and J by 3 bases, and 10 bases separated the two germline ends.

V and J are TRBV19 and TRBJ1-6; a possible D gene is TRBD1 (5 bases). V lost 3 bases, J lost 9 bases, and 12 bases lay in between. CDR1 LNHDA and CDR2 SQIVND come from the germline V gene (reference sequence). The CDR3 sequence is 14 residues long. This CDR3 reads CASSIRADGSPLHF. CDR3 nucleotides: TGTGCCAGTAGTATCAGGGCAGACGGTTCACCCCTCCACTTT.

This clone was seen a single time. Here the CDR3 reads CASSQGTPLGQGSNEQFF. Here the CDR3 DNA reads TGTGCCAGCAGCCAAGGGACCCCTCTAGGACAGGGGTCGAATGAGCAGTTCTTC. The chain links TRBV3-1 (or the pseudogene TRBV3-2) to TRBJ2-1, with TRBD1 identical over 9 bases. The V gene's germline CDR1 is LGHDT and CDR2 YNNKEL (reference sequence). The CDR3 consists of 18 residues. Trimming took 1 base from V and 7 from J; bases not matched to a gene: 14.

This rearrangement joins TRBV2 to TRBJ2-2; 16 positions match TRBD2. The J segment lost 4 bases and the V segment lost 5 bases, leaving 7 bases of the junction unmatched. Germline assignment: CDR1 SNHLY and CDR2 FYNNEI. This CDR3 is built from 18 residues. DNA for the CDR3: TGTGCCAGCAGTCCGGGACTAGCGGGAGGGCGAGGCACCGGGGAGCTGTTTTTT. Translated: CASSPGLAGGRGTGELFF.

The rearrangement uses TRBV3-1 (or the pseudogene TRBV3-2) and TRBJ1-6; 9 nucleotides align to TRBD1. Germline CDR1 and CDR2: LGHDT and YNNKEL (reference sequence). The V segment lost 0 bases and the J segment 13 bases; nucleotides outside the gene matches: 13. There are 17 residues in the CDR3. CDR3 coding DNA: TGTGCCAGCAGCCAAGAAGTCTACAGGGGGCTAGGTGAGCCCCTCCACTTT. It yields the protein CASSQEVYRGLGEPLHF.

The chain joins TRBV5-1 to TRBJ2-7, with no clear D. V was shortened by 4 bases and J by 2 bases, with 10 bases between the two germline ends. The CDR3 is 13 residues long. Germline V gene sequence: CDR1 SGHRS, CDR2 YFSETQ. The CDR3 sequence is CASSRTYTYEQYF. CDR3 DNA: TGCGCCAGCAGCCGCACGTACACCTACGAGCAGTACTTC.

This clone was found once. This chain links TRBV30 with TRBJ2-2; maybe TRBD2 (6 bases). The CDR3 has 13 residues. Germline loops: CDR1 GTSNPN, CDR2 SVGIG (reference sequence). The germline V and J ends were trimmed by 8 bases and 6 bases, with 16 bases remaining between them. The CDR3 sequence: CAGRRGGSGELFF. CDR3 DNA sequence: TGTGCCGGAAGGCGGGGAGGTTCCGGGGAGCTGTTTTTT.

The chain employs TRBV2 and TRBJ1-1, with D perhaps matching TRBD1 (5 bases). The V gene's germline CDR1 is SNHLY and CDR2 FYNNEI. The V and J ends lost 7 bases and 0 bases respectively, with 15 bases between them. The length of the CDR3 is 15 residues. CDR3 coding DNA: TGTGCCAGCAAGAAAAGGGAGGGACTGAACACTGAAGCTTTCTTT. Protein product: CASKKREGLNTEAFF.

The CDR3 nucleotides are TGTGCCATCAGTGGGGGACTAGCGGGAGTAGCCGGGGAGCTGTTTTTT. Its translation: CAISGGLAGVAGELFF. This chain uses TRBV10-3 with TRBJ2-2, with 14 bases lining up with TRBD2. The ends lost 4 bases at V and 6 bases at J; junction bases unmatched: 4. There are 16 residues in the CDR3. Germline V CDR1 and CDR2: ENHRY, SYGVKD.

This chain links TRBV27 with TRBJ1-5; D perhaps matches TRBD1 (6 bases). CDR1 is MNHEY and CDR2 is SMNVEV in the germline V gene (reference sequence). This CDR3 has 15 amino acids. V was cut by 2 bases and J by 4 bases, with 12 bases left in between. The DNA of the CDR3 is TGTGCCAGCAGTTTACAATCAGGGGCAAATCAGCCCCAGCATTTT. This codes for CASSLQSGANQPQHF.

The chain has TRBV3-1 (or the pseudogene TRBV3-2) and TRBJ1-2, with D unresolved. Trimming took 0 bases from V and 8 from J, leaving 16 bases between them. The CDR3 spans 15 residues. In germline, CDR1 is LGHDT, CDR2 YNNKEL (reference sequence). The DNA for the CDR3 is TGTGCCAGCAGCCAAGATACAACCGGCGGTGGGGGCTACACCTTC. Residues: CASSQDTTGGGGYTF.

CDR3 in DNA: TGTGCCAGCAGTGTACAGGGTGCCGACTATGGCTACACCTTC. Translating gives CASSVQGADYGYTF. The genes are TRBV2 and TRBJ1-2, with D possibly TRBD1 on 6 matching bases. With 4 bases removed from V and 3 bases from J, the gap between germline ends came to 12 bases. This CDR3 has 14 amino acids. Per germline, CDR1 SNHLY and CDR2 FYNNEI.

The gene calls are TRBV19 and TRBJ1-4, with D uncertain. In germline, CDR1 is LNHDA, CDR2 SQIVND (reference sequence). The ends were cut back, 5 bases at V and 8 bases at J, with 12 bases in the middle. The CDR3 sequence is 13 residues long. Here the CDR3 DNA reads TGTGCCAGTAGTGGATCGGCGAGGGAAAAACTGTTTTTT. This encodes CASSGSAREKLFF.